The present TCR beta chain was sequenced within a study of blood T cell repertoires in COVID-19. Study overall: The origin of the acute and convalescent COVID-19 samples was the United States, Italy and Spain.

This clone was detected a few times. Sequencing was performed with immunoSEQ multiplex PCR; in TCRdb, only in-frame clones are kept and a portion is missing. The sample carries about 200,000 clones, roughly 75% recorded once. J lost 4 bases, V lost 3 bases, and 8 bases had no gene match. Looked up from germline, CDR1 is SGHDN and CDR2 is FVKESK. This CDR3 region has 17 residues. This chain connects TRBV14 to TRBJ2-2; TRBD2 agrees at 10 bases. This sequence originates from a woman aged 70-85 years with acute or convalescent COVID-19. Sequencing was carried out using peripheral blood. CDR3 sequence reads: CASSHLGLALTTGELFF. The CDR3 nucleotides read TGTGCCAGCAGCCATTTGGGACTAGCGCTAACCACCGGGGAGCTGTTTTTT.